This entry describes one T cell receptor beta chain. Its antigen is unknown. Each CDR3 protein is one row after TCRdb ran MiXCR on the 5' RACE reads. The repertoire includes approximately 250,000 distinct CDR3 sequences, 20% to 30% of them detected once, and roughly 0.67% sits in the top ten. The germline CDR1 and CDR2 sequences are DFQATT and SNEGSKA (reference sequence). V was clipped by 3 bases and J by 7 bases, with 8 bases between them. The CDR3 sequence is 11 residues long. This record belongs to a study of CD8 T cells in ankylosing spondylitis. Study findings and constraints: Blood from ankylosing spondylitis patients appeared to carry a characteristic roughly eight-variant TCR beta motif.

Source material: blood, either unsorted or a sorted T cell fraction (not recorded which). This TCR came from a male donor with ankylosing spondylitis or in good health (not recorded which). J is TRBJ2-3 and V is TRBV20-1, with D perhaps TRBD2 (5 bases). In nucleotides, the CDR3 is TGCAGTGCTAGGGAGGTTTATACGCAGTATTTT. Encoded protein: CSAREVYTQYF.